This TCR beta chain comes out of a study of blood T cell repertoires in COVID-19. As for the study in general: T cells, B-cell-depleted T cells, or PBMCs supplied cDNA or gDNA.

Per the original data handling: The assay estimated nucleated cells by amplifying reference gene primers. The assay was immunoSEQ multiplex PCR, and TCRdb's table has in-frame clones only and misses some. The V and J calls and clone size come from that table; D and trimming were worked out from the DNA. The data contain some 300,000 clones, about nine tenths of them singletons. The CDR3 is 16 residues long. V was shortened by 6 bases and J by 2 bases, with 20 bases between the two germline ends. The V gene's germline CDR1 is SEHNR and CDR2 FQNEAQ (reference sequence). Ages ranged from 18 to 89 years, with residence in 20 to 30 US areas. Cohorts were based on clinical histories the participants reported.

This sequence was found in a woman between 25 and 40 years old who had recovered from COVID-19. The rearrangement uses TRBV7-9 and TRBJ2-7, with a weak D call TRBD2 (6 bases). The sample was PBMCs or T cells enriched from blood (not recorded which). The CDR3, as DNA: TGTGCCAGCAGTGGACTACGGGACCTCACCGCCTACGAGCAGTACTTC. It specifies CASSGLRDLTAYEQYF.